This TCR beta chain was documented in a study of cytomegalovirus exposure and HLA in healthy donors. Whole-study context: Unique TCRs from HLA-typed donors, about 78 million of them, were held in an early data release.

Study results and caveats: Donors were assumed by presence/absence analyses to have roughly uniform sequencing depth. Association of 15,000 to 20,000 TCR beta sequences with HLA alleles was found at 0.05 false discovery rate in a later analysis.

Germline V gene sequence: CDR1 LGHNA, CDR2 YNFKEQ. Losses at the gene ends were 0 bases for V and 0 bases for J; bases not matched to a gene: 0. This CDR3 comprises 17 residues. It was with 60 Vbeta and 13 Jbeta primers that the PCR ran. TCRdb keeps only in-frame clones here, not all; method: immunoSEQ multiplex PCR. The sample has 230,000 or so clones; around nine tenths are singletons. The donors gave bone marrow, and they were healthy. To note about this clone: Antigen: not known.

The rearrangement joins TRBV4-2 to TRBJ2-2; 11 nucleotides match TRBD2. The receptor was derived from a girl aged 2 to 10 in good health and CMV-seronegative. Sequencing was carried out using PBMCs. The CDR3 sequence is CASSQEGLAANTGELFF. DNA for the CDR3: TGTGCCAGCAGCCAAGAGGGACTAGCGGCGAACACCGGGGAGCTGTTTTTT.